This T cell receptor beta chain was recorded in a study of blood T cell repertoires in COVID-19. In the study overall: COVID-19 samples from acute and convalescent phases originated in the United States, Italy and Spain. PBMCs, B-cell-depleted T cells, or T cells were the source of the cDNA or gDNA that made up the material.

In the study's own analysis: Amplifying reference gene primers gave estimates of nucleated cell counts. This table comes from immunoSEQ multiplex PCR, and its TCRdb copy is limited to in-frame clones, with some not included. V, J and clone size are those of that table, while D and trimming were read from the DNA. The sample has about 21,000 clones; approximately 84% are singletons. Trimming shortened V by 2 bases and J by 0 bases, and 8 bases separated the two germline ends. Per the germline V gene, CDR1 is SGHRS and CDR2 is YFSETQ. There are 14 residues in the CDR3. This receptor was obtained from a man in his forties with acute or convalescent COVID-19. The chain couples TRBV5-1 to TRBJ1-1; possible D gene TRBD1, 5 bases. Sequenced sample: peripheral blood. CDR3 in DNA: TGCGCCAGCAGCTTACAGGACGTGAACACTGAAGCTTTCTTT. This gives the protein CASSLQDVNTEAFF. The variable domain in full, with the rest retrieved from reference TRBV5-1 and TRBJ1-1, is KAGVTQTPRYLIKTRGQQVTLSCSPISGHRSVSWYQQTPGQGLQFLFEYFSETQRNKGNFPGRFSGRQFSNSRSEMNVSTLELGDSALYLCASSLQDVNTEAFFGQGTRLTVV.